Following are 18 T cell receptor beta chains from one sample sequenced in a study of blood T cell repertoires in COVID-19. Sequenced by immunoSEQ multiplex PCR; TCRdb stores in-frame clones only, minus some. The sample carries around 230,000 clones, about 83% recorded once. The sequencing input was peripheral blood. These receptor sequences come from a woman aged 40 to 49 with active or convalescent COVID-19.

This rearrangement joins TRBV15 to TRBJ1-5; no firm D call. V shed 0 bases and J shed 13 bases, with 13 bases lying between them. The CDR3 is 13 residues long. From germline, CDR1 is LNHNV and CDR2 YYDKDF (reference sequence). CDR3 sequence (DNA): TGTGCCACCAGCAGAGATAAGTTGCTATCTCAGCATTTT. This codes for CATSRDKLLSQHF.

This chain links TRBV2 with TRBJ1-2, with D possibly TRBD1 on 6 matching bases. The CDR3 runs 17 residues. Per germline, CDR1 SNHLY and CDR2 FYNNEI. The V end was cut by 2 bases, the J end by 4 bases, with 20 bases between. CDR3 nucleotide sequence: TGTGCCAGCAGTGAATGGGTCAGGGGACTATTGGGCTATGGCTACACCTTC. This encodes CASSEWVRGLLGYGYTF.

The chain carries TRBV24-1 and TRBJ1-1; 8 bases align to TRBD1. Germline assignment: CDR1 KGHDR and CDR2 SFDVKD. CDR3 size: 13 residues. With V trimmed by 2 bases and J by 8 bases, 3 bases remained unmatched. CDR3 DNA sequence: TGTGCCACCAGTGATTCGGGGGACAGGGAAGCTTTCTTT. Translated: CATSDSGDREAFF.

The chain uses TRBV19 and TRBJ2-7, with TRBD1 matching over 9 bases. J lost 5 bases, V lost 2 bases, and 4 bases had no gene match. The germline V gene has CDR1 LNHDA and CDR2 SQIVND (reference sequence). CDR3 length: 14 amino acids. In DNA form, the CDR3 reads TGTGCCAGTAGTATACAGGACAGGGGCAACGAGCAGTACTTC. Translating it yields CASSIQDRGNEQYF.

The chain couples TRBV30 to TRBJ2-5, with D tentatively TRBD1 (6 bases). Germline V gene lookup returns CDR1 GTSNPN and CDR2 SVGIG (reference sequence). V gave up 1 base and J gave up 2 bases, with 11 bases separating them. This CDR3 has 14 amino acids. The CDR3 nucleotides are TGTGCCTGGAGTGGGGGAAGGGGGCAAGAGACCCAGTACTTC. Its protein is CAWSGGRGQETQYF.

V gene TRBV7-9 combines with J gene TRBJ1-5; D is perhaps TRBD1 (5 bases). The CDR3 spans 15 residues. The germline V gene has CDR1 SEHNR and CDR2 FQNEAQ (reference sequence). Trimming shortened V by 1 base and J by 2 bases, and 9 bases separated the two germline ends. As DNA, the CDR3 is TGTGCCAGCAGCTTAGGGACAACGGGCAATCAGCCCCAGCATTTT. It encodes CASSLGTTGNQPQHF.

This clone was observed once. The V call is TRBV6-6, the J call TRBJ2-1; the D gene is possibly TRBD2 (6 bases). Germline-derived CDR1 and CDR2 are MNHNY and SVGAGI (reference sequence). V lost 2 bases to trimming and J lost 9 bases, with 11 bases between them. The CDR3 length is 13 residues. Here the CDR3 DNA reads TGTGCCAGCAGTTACCAGGAGGGGCTTGAGCAGTTCTTC. It yields the protein CASSYQEGLEQFF.

This chain joins TRBV27 and TRBJ2-1; the match to TRBD2 covers 9 bases. J gave up 3 bases and V 7 bases, and 7 bases lay outside the gene matches. Germline CDR1 and CDR2: MNHEY and SMNVEV (reference sequence). The CDR3 extends over 15 amino acids. CDR3 residues: CASIRLADDYNEQFF. The CDR3 bases are TGTGCCAGCATCAGACTAGCGGATGACTACAATGAGCAGTTCTTC.

The chain links TRBV5-1 to TRBJ1-6; TRBD1 aligns across 12 bases. Trimming removed 2 bases from V and 9 bases from J; junction bases left unmatched: 9. This CDR3 is 17 amino acids long. CDR1 and CDR2 from the germline V gene are SGHRS and YFSETQ. CDR3 nucleotides: TGCGCCAGCAGCTTCGGGACAGGGGGCGGCTTTGGTTCACCCCTCCACTTT. Its translation is CASSFGTGGGFGSPLHF.

The rearrangement uses TRBV21-1 and TRBJ2-7; the listed D gene, TRBD2, was not tested against the DNA. TRBV21-1 is a known pseudogene. CDR3 size: 15 residues. The CDR3 region has the DNA TGTGCCAGCAGCTCCGGGAGGACAGTCCCCCACGAGCAGTACTTC. Protein product: CASSSGRTVPHEQYF.

This chain joins TRBV7-3 and TRBJ2-7; TRBD1 aligns across 9 bases. CDR3 length: 15 residues. The germline V gene has CDR1 SGHTA and CDR2 FQGTGA. The ends lost 5 bases at V and 2 bases at J; junction bases unmatched: 7. This CDR3 reads CASSPGGQGAYEQYF. CDR3 nucleotides: TGTGCCAGCAGCCCGGGGGGACAGGGTGCCTACGAGCAGTACTTC.

The chain carries TRBV5-1 and TRBJ1-5, with D possibly TRBD1 on 6 matching bases. This CDR3 comprises 16 residues. Germline V gene lookup returns CDR1 SGHRS and CDR2 YFSETQ. Trimming cost V 3 bases and J 5 bases, with 18 bases left between them. CDR3 DNA sequence: TGCGCCAGCAGCTCCACACATAACAGGGCTCATCAGCCCCAGCATTTT. Protein: CASSSTHNRAHQPQHF.

This chain connects TRBV2 to TRBJ1-1, with D maybe TRBD1 (6 bases). V was clipped by 6 bases and J by 8 bases, with 13 bases between them. Germline values: CDR1 SNHLY, CDR2 FYNNEI. CDR3 size: 12 residues. CDR3 in amino acids: CASSGTRLEAFF. CDR3 nucleotides: TGTGCCAGCAGCGGGACAAGACTAGAAGCTTTCTTT. The whole variable domain, remainder taken from reference TRBV2 and TRBJ1-1, is EPEVTQTPSHQVTQMGQEVILRCVPISNHLYFYWYRQILGQKVEFLVSFYNNEISEKSEIFDDQFSVERPDGSNFTLKIRSTKLEDSAMYFCASSGTRLEAFFGQGTRLTVV.

This clone was seen once. V and J are TRBV2 and TRBJ2-3; 11 bases are a match to TRBD1. Germline V gene data show CDR1 as SNHLY and CDR2 as FYNNEI. Trimming removed 9 bases from V and 0 bases from J; junction bases left unmatched: 5. The CDR3 runs 15 residues. CDR3 DNA: TGTGCCAGAGTGGGGGACAGGGGGAGCACAGATACGCAGTATTTT. This sequence encodes CARVGDRGSTDTQYF.

The V gene is TRBV7-2, the J gene TRBJ2-5, with 7 bases that match TRBD1. This CDR3 contains 15 residues. The germline CDR1 and CDR2 sequences are SGHTA and FQGNSA. Germline trimming cut 5 bases from V and 0 bases from J; bases unmatched to any gene: 6. Here the CDR3 reads CASSTGQKYQETQYF. In nucleotides, the CDR3 is TGTGCCAGCAGCACGGGACAGAAGTACCAAGAGACCCAGTACTTC.

The chain links TRBV2 to TRBJ1-1; tentatively, D is TRBD1 (6 bases). The CDR3 sequence is 14 residues long. V was clipped by 6 bases and J by 0 bases, with 11 bases between them. Germline CDR1 reads SNHLY; CDR2 reads FYNNEI. CDR3 loop: CASRADRMNTEAFF. The CDR3 bases are TGTGCCAGCAGGGCTGACAGGATGAACACTGAAGCTTTCTTT.

V gene TRBV9 combines with J gene TRBJ2-7, with a tentative D call TRBD2 (5 bases). The germline gives CDR1 SGDLS, CDR2 YYNGEE. The CDR3 sequence is 13 residues long. V was shortened by 5 bases and J by 3 bases, with 12 bases between the two germline ends. The CDR3 coding sequence is TGTGCCAGCAGAGAGACGGGAAGCTACGAGCAGTACTTC. It encodes CASRETGSYEQYF.

The CDR3 protein is CASSQTGTDEQYF. The CDR3 bases are TGTGCCAGCAGTCAAACCGGGACAGACGAGCAGTACTTC. The chain employs TRBV3-1 (or the pseudogene TRBV3-2) and TRBJ2-7; 7 positions agree with TRBD1. The CDR3 sequence is 13 residues long. CDR1 and CDR2 (germline): LGHDT, YNNKEL (reference sequence). J lost 5 bases, V lost 6 bases, and 7 bases had no gene match.